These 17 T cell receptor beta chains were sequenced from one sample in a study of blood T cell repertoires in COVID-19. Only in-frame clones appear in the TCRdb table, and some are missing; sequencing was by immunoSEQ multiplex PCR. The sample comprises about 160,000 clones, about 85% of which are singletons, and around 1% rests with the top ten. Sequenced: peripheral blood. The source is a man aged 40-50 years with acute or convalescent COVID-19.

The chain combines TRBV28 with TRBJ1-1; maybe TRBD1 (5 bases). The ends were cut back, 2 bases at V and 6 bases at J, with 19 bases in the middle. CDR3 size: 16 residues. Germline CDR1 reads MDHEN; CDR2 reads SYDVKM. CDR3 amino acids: CASSLTSGAGGAEAFF. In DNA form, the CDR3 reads TGTGCCAGCAGTTTAACCAGCGGGGCAGGTGGAGCTGAAGCTTTCTTT.

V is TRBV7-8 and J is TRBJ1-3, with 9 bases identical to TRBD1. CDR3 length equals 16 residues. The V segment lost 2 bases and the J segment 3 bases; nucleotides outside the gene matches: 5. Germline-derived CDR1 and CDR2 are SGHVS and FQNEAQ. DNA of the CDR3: TGTGCCAGCAGCTTATCACAGGGGGCCGGTGGAAACACCATATATTTT. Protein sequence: CASSLSQGAGGNTIYF.

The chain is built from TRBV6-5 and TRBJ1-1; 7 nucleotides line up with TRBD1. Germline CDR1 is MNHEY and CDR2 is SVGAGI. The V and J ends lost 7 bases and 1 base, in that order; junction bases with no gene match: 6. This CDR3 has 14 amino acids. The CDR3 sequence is CASITGQANTEAFF. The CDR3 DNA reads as TGTGCCAGCATTACCGGACAGGCGAACACTGAAGCTTTCTTT.

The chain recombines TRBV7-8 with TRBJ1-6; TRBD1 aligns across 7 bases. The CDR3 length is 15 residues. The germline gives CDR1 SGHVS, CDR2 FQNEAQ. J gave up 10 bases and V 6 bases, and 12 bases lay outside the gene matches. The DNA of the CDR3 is TGTGCCAGCAGAGGCGACAGGGAGGTTCGATCACCCCTCCACTTT. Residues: CASRGDREVRSPLHF. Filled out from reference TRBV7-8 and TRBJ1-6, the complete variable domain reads GAGVSQSPRYKVAKRGQDVALRCDPISGHVSLFWYQQALGQGPEFLTYFQNEAQLDKSGLPSDRFFAERPEGSVSTLKIQRTQQEDSAVYLCASRGDREVRSPLHFGNGTRLTVT.

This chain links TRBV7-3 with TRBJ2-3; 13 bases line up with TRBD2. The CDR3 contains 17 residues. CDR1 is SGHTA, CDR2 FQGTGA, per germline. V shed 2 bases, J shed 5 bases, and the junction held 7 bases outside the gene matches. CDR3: CASSLGLAGARGDTQYF. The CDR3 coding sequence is TGTGCCAGCAGCTTAGGACTAGCGGGGGCTCGGGGAGATACGCAGTATTTT.

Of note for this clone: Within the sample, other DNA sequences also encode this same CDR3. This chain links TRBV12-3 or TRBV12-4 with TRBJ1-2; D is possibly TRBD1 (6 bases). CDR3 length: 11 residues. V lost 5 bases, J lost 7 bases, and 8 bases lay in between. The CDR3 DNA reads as TGTGCCAGCAGTCGAGGGGGTGGCTACACCTTC. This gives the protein CASSRGGGYTF.

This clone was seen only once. The CDR3 DNA follows: TGTGCCAGCAGTTTATCAGGAGGAGGGCAGCCCCAGCATTTT. Translated, it gives CASSLSGGGQPQHF. This chain links TRBV28 with TRBJ1-5, with unresolved D. The germline V gene has CDR1 MDHEN and CDR2 SYDVKM. The CDR3 is made up of 14 amino acids. V lost 1 base to trimming and J lost 7 bases, with 11 bases between them.

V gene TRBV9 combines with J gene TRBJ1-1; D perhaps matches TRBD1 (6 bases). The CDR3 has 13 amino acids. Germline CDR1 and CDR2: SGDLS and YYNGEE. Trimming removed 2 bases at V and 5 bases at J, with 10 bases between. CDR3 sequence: CASSVGGRTEAFF. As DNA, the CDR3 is TGTGCCAGCAGCGTGGGGGGGCGGACTGAAGCTTTCTTT.

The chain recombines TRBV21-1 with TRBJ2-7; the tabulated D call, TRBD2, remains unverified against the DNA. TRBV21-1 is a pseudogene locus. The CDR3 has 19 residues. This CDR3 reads CASSKPTFAPWPSLHEQYF. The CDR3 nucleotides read TGTGCCAGCAGCAAACCTACCTTCGCCCCATGGCCTAGTCTACACGAGCAGTACTTC.

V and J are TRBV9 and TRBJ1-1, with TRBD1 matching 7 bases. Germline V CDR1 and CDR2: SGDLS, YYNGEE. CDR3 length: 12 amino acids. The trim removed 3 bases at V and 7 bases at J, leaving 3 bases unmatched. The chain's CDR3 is CASSATGIEAFF. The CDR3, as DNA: TGTGCCAGCAGCGCGACAGGGATTGAAGCTTTCTTT.

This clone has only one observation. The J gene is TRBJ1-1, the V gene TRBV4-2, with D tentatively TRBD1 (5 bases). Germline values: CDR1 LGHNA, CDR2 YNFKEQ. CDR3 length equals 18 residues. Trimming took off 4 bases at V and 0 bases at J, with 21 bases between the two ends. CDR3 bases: TGTGCCAGCAGCCCCTCAGGCAGGGAGGGGTTGATGAACACTGAAGCTTTCTTT. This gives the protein CASSPSGREGLMNTEAFF.

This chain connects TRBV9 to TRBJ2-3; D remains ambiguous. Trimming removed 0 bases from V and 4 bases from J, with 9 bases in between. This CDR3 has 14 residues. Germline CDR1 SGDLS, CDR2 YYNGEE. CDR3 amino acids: CASSVAVTPDTQYF. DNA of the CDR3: TGTGCCAGCAGCGTAGCTGTAACACCAGATACGCAGTATTTT.

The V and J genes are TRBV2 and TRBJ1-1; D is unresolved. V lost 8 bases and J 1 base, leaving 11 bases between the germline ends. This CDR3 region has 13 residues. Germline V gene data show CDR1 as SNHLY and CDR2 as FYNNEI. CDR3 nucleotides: TGTGCCAGCGAACTACGAGGGAACACTGAAGCTTTCTTT. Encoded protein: CASELRGNTEAFF.

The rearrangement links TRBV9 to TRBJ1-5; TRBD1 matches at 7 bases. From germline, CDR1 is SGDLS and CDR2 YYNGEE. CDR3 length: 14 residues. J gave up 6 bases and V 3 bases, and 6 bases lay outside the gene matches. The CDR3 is CASSEGAGSQPQHF. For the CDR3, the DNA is TGTGCCAGCAGCGAGGGGGCTGGTAGTCAGCCCCAGCATTTT.

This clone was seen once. The CDR3 region is CASSQDSTGNSSPLHF. The CDR3 coding sequence is TGCGCCAGCAGCCAAGATTCGACAGGGAATTCTTCACCCCTCCACTTT. The rearrangement joins TRBV4-3 to TRBJ1-6, with 7 bases identical to TRBD1. The CDR3 sequence is 16 residues long. V lost 0 bases to trimming and J lost 9 bases; unmatched junction nucleotides: 8. Germline V gene lookup returns CDR1 LGHNA and CDR2 YSLEER.

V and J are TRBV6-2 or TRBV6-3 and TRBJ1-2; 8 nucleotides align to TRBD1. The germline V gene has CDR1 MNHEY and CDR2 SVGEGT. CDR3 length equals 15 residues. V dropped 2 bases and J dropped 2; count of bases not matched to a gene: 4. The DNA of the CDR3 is TGTGCCAGCAGTTACCGGCCAGGGGGCAACTATGGCTACACCTTC. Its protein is CASSYRPGGNYGYTF.

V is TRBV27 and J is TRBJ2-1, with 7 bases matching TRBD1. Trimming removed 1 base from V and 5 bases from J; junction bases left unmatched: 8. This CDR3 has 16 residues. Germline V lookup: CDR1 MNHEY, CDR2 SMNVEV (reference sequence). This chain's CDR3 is CASSLFPGTVNNEQFF. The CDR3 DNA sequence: TGTGCCAGCAGTTTATTTCCGGGGACAGTTAACAATGAGCAGTTCTTC.